This T cell receptor (beta chain) is drawn from a study of T-cell reconstitution after alpha-beta-depleted transplantation in children. V was cut by 4 bases and J by 3 bases, with 16 bases left in between. This CDR3 contains 15 residues. Germline CDR1 reads SGHTA; CDR2 reads FQGNSA. A library of TCRbeta sequences, prepared with unique molecular identifiers, was generated. One entry per CDR3 protein results from TCRdb running MiXCR on the PCR reads. The profile shows about 300,000 distinct CDR3 sequences, 10% of them singletons. This chain links TRBV7-2 with TRBJ2-7; D is ambiguous. Sequencing was performed on PBMCs, taken before TCRalphabeta/CD19-depleted stem cell transplant. The clonotype was recovered from a boy younger than two with acute myeloid leukemia, due to receive a stem cell transplant. The CDR3 bases are TGTGCCAGCAGCTCCAATTCGGCAGGTAGCTACGAGCAGTACTTC. Protein product: CASSSNSAGSYEQYF.